The 21 T cell receptor beta chains in this list originate from one sample, sequenced in a study of naive and memory T cell subsets. As to treatment: skin biopsy from PPD injection site in Mantoux-positive individual. TCR cDNA received a 3' ligated oligonucleotide that carried a UMI. Ligated cDNA underwent four rounds of PCR with nested alpha and beta constant region primers and SP2. TCRdb reprocessed the UMI-ligation and nested PCR reads via MiXCR and lists one record per CDR3 protein. The repertoire has 40,000 or so distinct CDR3 sequences, 9.5% to 12% of them found once; the top ten carry about 4%. Sequenced here: skin, sampled from a tuberculin skin test site. These TCRs come from an adult in good health.

About this clonotype: This may come from a read error, since a much larger clone is one base off. The gene calls are TRBV27 and TRBJ2-2; TRBD2 aligns across 7 bases. Germline CDR1 reads MNHEY; CDR2 reads SMNVEV (reference sequence). The CDR3 has 15 amino acids. The CDR3 region is CTSSLSGGRTGELFF. The CDR3 bases are TGTACCAGCAGTTTATCGGGGGGACGCACCGGGGAGCTGTTTTTT.

The chain has TRBV20-1 and TRBJ2-6; 12 bases agree with TRBD1. CDR3 length equals 18 residues. Germline V gives CDR1 DFQATT, CDR2 SNEGSKA (reference sequence). V dropped 1 base and J dropped 1; count of bases not matched to a gene: 5. The CDR3 DNA reads as TGCAGTGCTAGAGCTCCGGGACAGGGGGCTTCTGGGGCCAACGTCCTGACTTTC. Translated: CSARAPGQGASGANVLTF.

This clonotype is medium-sized by share. V usage is TRBV20-1 and J usage is TRBJ2-3; D gene ambiguous. This CDR3 contains 14 residues. Looked up from germline, CDR1 is DFQATT and CDR2 is SNEGSKA (reference sequence). Trimming took 5 bases from V and 2 from J, leaving 14 bases between them. The CDR3 reads CSAPPAGSTDTQYF. The CDR3 DNA sequence: TGCAGTGCTCCTCCCGCCGGCTCCACAGATACGCAGTATTTT.

This clonotype showed up many times. The chain couples TRBV12-3 or TRBV12-4 to TRBJ2-7; D is perhaps TRBD1 (6 bases). V was cut by 6 bases and J by 5 bases, with 20 bases left in between. The CDR3 has 15 residues. The chain's CDR3 is CASSPDSGIFHEQYF. DNA for the CDR3: TGTGCCAGCAGCCCGGACAGCGGAATTTTCCACGAGCAGTACTTC.

This clonotype was seen at least ten times. V usage is TRBV4-1 and J usage is TRBJ2-2; 7 nucleotides align to TRBD1. V was clipped by 0 bases and J by 3 bases; unmatched bases: 7. The germline V gene encodes CDR1 MGHRA and CDR2 YSYEKL. The CDR3 sequence is 17 residues long. For the CDR3, the DNA is TGCGCCAGCAGCCAAGATCGGCACAGGGGCGACACCGGGGAGCTGTTTTTT. It translates to CASSQDRHRGDTGELFF.

A few counts support this clonotype. CDR3 sequence: CASSRPGTVNYGYTF. CDR3 coding DNA: TGTGCCAGCAGTCGTCCAGGGACAGTGAACTATGGCTACACCTTC. The chain recombines TRBV6-5 with TRBJ1-2, with 7 bases that match TRBD1. The germline V gene encodes CDR1 MNHEY and CDR2 SVGAGI. This CDR3 is 15 amino acids long. The V gene end was trimmed by 5 bases and the J gene end by 2 bases; junction bases not matched to a gene: 8.

The chain couples TRBV12-5 to TRBJ1-1, with unresolved D. The CDR3 is 13 amino acids. Germline V CDR1 and CDR2: LGHNT, FRNRAP. V shed 3 bases and J shed 1 base, with 6 bases lying between them. The CDR3 is CASGFPPNTEAFF. CDR3 nucleotides: TGTGCTAGTGGTTTCCCACCGAACACTGAAGCTTTCTTT.

The V and J genes are TRBV14 and TRBJ1-5, with D unresolved. Germline V gene lookup returns CDR1 SGHDN and CDR2 FVKESK. This CDR3 has 13 amino acids. V was cut by 0 bases and J by 4 bases, with 4 bases left in between. The CDR3, as DNA: TGTGCCAGCAGCCAAGATTATAATCAGCCCCAGCATTTT. Translation gives CASSQDYNQPQHF.

This clonotype appeared many times. The gene calls are TRBV20-1 and TRBJ1-6; 8 bases are shared with TRBD1. From germline, CDR1 is DFQATT and CDR2 SNEGSKA (reference sequence). There are 14 residues in the CDR3. Unmatched junction bases numbered 6, after V lost 5 bases and J lost 6 bases. CDR3 in amino acids: CSAPKDRVNSPLHF. Written as DNA, the CDR3 is TGCAGTGCTCCCAAGGACAGGGTTAATTCACCCCTCCACTTT.

There are many counts of this clonotype. The rearrangement links TRBV20-1 to TRBJ2-4, with D possibly matching TRBD1 (5 bases). The V end was cut by 5 bases, the J end by 0 bases, with 11 bases between. This CDR3 has 14 residues. The germline gives CDR1 DFQATT, CDR2 SNEGSKA (reference sequence). CDR3 sequence (DNA): TGCAGTGCTCCCCAGGGTCTAGCCAAAAACATTCAGTACTTC. Translating gives CSAPQGLAKNIQYF.

The chain couples TRBV7-6 to TRBJ1-1; TRBD1 matches 8 bases. The length of the CDR3 is 12 residues. After removal of 5 bases from V and 10 bases from J, the junction contained 6 bases not matched to a gene. Germline values: CDR1 SGHVS, CDR2 FNYEAQ. In DNA form, the CDR3 reads TGTGCCAGCAGCCTTCCGACAGGGGCAGCTTTCTTT. Residues: CASSLPTGAAFF.

The chain carries TRBV5-1 and TRBJ2-1, with 7 bases lining up with TRBD1. CDR1 is SGHRS and CDR2 is YFSETQ in the germline V gene. The CDR3 runs to 17 residues. V dropped 5 bases and J dropped 0; count of bases not matched to a gene: 11. For the CDR3, the DNA is TGCGCCAGCAGATCATCAACAGGGGACATCTCCTACAATGAGCAGTTCTTC. This gives the protein CASRSSTGDISYNEQFF.

This clonotype was seen ten or more times. The CDR3 nucleotides read TGCAGCGTTGAGCGGGGGACCTATGGCTACACCTTC. Residues: CSVERGTYGYTF. V usage is TRBV29-1 and J usage is TRBJ1-2; perhaps TRBD1 as D (5 bases). This CDR3 region has 12 residues. Germline V gene lookup returns CDR1 SQVTM and CDR2 ANQGSEA. The germline V and J ends were trimmed by 3 bases and 4 bases, with 9 bases remaining between them.

Worth noting for this clonotype: One base away lies a much larger clone, so this may be a sequencing read error. The chain is built from TRBV20-1 and TRBJ2-5; D could derive from TRBD1 or TRBD2 (5 bases each). Per germline, CDR1 DFQATT and CDR2 SNEGSKA (reference sequence). V gave up 3 bases and J gave up 3 bases, with 11 bases separating them. This CDR3 is built from 13 residues. CDR3 sequence reads: CSASPGREETQYF. CDR3 DNA sequence: TGCAGTGCTAGCCCGGGACGTGAAGAGACCCAGTACTTC.

This chain joins TRBV19 and TRBJ1-2; TRBD1 is a possible D gene (6 bases). CDR1 is LNHDA, CDR2 SQIVND, per germline (reference sequence). Trimming removed 5 bases at V and 9 bases at J, with 13 bases between. This CDR3 comprises 12 residues. CDR3 amino acids: CASSPGHPSYTF. In DNA, the CDR3 is TGTGCCAGTAGTCCGGGACATCCGAGCTACACCTTC. Using reference TRBV19 and TRBJ1-2 for the parts outside the CDR3, the full variable domain is DGGITQSPKYLFRKEGQNVTLSCEQNLNHDAMYWYRQDPGQGLRLIYYSQIVNDFQKGDIAEGYSVSREKKESFPLTVTSAQKNPTAFYLCASSPGHPSYTFGSGTRLTVV.

This clonotype was seen ten or more times. This chain links TRBV7-3 with TRBJ1-6; D is unclear. CDR3 length: 16 residues. Germline V gene data show CDR1 as SGHTA and CDR2 as FQGTGA. V was clipped by 5 bases and J by 6 bases, with 17 bases between them. The CDR3 spells CASSQTATAANSPLHF. For the CDR3, the DNA is TGTGCCAGCAGCCAGACCGCGACGGCGGCTAATTCACCCCTCCACTTT. The full variable domain, with the rest looked up from reference TRBV7-3 and TRBJ1-6, is GAGVSQTPSNKVTEKGKYVELRCDPISGHTALYWYRQSLGQGPEFLIYFQGTGAADDSGLPNDRFFAVRPEGSVSTLKIQRTERGDSAVYLCASSQTATAANSPLHFGNGTRLTVT.

Many counts were recorded for this clonotype. The CDR3 nucleotides are TGTGCCAGCAGCGGCGAACTAGCGGTATACGAGCAGTACTTC. It codes for CASSGELAVYEQYF. This chain connects TRBV5-6 to TRBJ2-7, with 8 bases fitting TRBD2. The CDR3 totals 14 residues. With V trimmed by 4 bases and J by 4 bases, 7 bases remained unmatched. Germline loops: CDR1 SGHDT, CDR2 YYEEEE.

This clonotype is categorized as medium-sized. The CDR3 region has the DNA TGTGCCAGCAGTGCGGTTAGCGGTAAAACAAGCTCCTACAATGAGCAGTTCTTC. It is translated as CASSAVSGKTSSYNEQFF. The rearrangement links TRBV2 to TRBJ2-1, with a weak D call TRBD2 (6 bases). V lost 4 bases to trimming and J lost 0 bases, with 19 bases between them. This CDR3 comprises 18 residues. Per germline, CDR1 SNHLY and CDR2 FYNNEI.

V usage is TRBV20-1 and J usage is TRBJ2-7, with 12 bases lining up with TRBD2. Germline assignment: CDR1 DFQATT and CDR2 SNEGSKA (reference sequence). CDR3 length: 15 amino acids. V lost 2 bases and J lost 5; bases outside the gene matches: 7. The CDR3 DNA reads as TGCAGTGCTAGAATAGCTAGCGGGAGGGCCGACGAGCAGTACTTC. Translated: CSARIASGRADEQYF.

This clonotype turned up a few times. The CDR3 DNA is TGTGCCTGGAGTGTACAATCTGGAGCCAAAAACATTCAGTACTTC. Translating it yields CAWSVQSGAKNIQYF. The genes are TRBV30 and TRBJ2-4; D unclear. Trimming took off 0 bases at V and 0 bases at J, with 9 bases between the two ends. The CDR3 consists of 15 residues. Germline CDR1 GTSNPN, CDR2 SVGIG (reference sequence).

The chain employs TRBV6-2 or TRBV6-3 and TRBJ1-4; 8 nucleotides match TRBD1. CDR3 length: 17 residues. The junction had 12 bases not matched to a gene; V was cut back by 2 bases and J by 7 bases. Germline V CDR1 and CDR2: MNHEY, SVGEGT. In DNA, the CDR3 is TGTGCCAGCAGTTACCTTTCCCCTGGACAGGGTGGTGAAAAACTGTTTTTT. Protein product: CASSYLSPGQGGEKLFF.